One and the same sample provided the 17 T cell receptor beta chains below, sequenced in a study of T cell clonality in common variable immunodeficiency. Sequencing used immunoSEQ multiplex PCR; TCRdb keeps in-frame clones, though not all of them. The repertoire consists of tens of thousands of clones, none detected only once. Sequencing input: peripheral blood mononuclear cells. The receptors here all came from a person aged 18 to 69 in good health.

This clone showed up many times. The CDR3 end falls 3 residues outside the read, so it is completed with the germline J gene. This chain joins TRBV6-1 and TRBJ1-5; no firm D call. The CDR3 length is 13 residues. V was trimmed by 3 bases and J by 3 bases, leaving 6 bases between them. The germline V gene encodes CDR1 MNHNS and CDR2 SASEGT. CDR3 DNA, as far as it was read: TGTGCCAGCAGTGATCAGTCCAATCAGCCC. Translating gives CASSDQSNQP. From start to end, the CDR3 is CASSDQSNQPQHF.

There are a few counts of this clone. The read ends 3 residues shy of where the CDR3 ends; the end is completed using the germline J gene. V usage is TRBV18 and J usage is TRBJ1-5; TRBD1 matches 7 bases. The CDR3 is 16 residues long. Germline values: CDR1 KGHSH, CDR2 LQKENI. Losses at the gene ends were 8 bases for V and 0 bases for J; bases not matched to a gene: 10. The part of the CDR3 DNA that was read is TGTGCCAGCGCCCGTACCGGGACAGTTAGCAATCAGCCC. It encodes CASARTGTVSNQP. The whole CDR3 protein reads CASARTGTVSNQPQHF. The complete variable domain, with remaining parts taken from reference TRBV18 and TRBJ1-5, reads NAGVMQNPRHLVRRRGQEARLRCSPMKGHSHVYWYRQLPEEGLKFMVYLQKENIIDESGMPKERFSAEFPKEGPSILRIQQVVRGDSAAYFCASARTGTVSNQPQHFGDGTRLSIL.

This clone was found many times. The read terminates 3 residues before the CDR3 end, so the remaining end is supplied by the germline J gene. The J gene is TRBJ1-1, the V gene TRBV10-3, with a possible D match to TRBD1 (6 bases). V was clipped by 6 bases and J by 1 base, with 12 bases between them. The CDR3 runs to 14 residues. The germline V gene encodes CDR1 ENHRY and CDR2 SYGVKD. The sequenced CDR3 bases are TGTGCCATCAGGACGGGGGGGGCGAACACTGAA. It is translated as CAIRTGGANTE. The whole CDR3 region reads CAIRTGGANTEAFF.

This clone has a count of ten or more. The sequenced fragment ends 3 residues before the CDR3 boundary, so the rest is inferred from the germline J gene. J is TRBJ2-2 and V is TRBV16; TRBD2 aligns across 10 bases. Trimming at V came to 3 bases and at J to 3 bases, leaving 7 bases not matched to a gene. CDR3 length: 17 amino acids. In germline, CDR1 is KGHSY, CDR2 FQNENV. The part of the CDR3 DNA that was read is TGTGCCAGCAGCCACCGCCTAGCGGGAGTAGACACCGGGGAG. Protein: CASSHRLAGVDTGE. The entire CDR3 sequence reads CASSHRLAGVDTGELFF. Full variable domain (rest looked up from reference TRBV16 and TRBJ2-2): GEEVAQTPKHLVRGEGQKAKLYCAPIKGHSYVFWYQQVLKNEFKFLISFQNENVFDETGMPKERFSAKCLPNSPCSLEIQATKLEDSAVYFCASSHRLAGVDTGELFFGEGSRLTVL.

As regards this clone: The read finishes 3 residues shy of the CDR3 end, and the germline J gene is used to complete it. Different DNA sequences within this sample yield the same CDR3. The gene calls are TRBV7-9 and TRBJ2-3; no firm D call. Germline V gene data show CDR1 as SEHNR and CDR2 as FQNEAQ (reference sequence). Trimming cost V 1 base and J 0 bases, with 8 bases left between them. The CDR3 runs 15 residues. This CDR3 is CASSLVGSSTDTQYF. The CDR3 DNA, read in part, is TGTGCCAGCAGCTTAGTGGGTAGCAGCACAGATACG.

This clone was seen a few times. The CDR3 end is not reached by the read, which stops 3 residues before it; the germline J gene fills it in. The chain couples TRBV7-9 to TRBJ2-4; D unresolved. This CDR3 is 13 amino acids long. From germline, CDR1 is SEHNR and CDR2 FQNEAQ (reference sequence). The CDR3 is CASSFEVNYGQYF. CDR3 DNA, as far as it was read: TGTGCCAGCAGCTTTGAGGTTAACTATGGT.

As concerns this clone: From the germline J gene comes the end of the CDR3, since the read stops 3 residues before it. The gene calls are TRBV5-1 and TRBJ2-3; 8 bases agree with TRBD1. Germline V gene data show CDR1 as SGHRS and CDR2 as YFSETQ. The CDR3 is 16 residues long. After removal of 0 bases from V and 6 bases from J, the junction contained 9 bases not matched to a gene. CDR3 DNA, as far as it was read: TGCGCCAGCAGCTTGGGTGGGACAGGAGGTATGGATACG. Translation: CASSLGGTGGMDT. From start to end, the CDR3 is CASSLGGTGGMDTQYF.

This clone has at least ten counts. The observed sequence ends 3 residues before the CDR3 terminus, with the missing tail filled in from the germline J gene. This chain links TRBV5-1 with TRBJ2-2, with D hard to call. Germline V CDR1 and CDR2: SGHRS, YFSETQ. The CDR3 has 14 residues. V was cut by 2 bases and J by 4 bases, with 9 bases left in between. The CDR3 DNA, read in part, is TGCGCCAGCAGCTTCCTGGCGGTCACCGGGGAG. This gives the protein CASSFLAVTGE. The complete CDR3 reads CASSFLAVTGELFF.

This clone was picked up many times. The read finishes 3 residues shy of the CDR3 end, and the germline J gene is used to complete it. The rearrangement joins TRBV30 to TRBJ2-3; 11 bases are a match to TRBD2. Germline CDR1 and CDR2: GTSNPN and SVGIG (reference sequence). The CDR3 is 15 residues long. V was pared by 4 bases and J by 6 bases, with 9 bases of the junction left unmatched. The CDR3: CAWTTTSGSGDTQYF. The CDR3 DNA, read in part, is TGTGCCTGGACCACCACTAGCGGGAGTGGGGATACG.

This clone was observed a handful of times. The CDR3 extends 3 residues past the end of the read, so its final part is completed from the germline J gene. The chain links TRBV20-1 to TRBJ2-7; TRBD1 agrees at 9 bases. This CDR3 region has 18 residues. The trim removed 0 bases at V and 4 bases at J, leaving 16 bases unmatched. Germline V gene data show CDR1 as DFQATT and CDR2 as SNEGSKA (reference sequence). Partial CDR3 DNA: TGCAGTGCTAGAGATTCCTCCCTGCGGGACAGGGTCATGTACGAG. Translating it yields CSARDSSLRDRVMYE. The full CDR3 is CSARDSSLRDRVMYEQYF.

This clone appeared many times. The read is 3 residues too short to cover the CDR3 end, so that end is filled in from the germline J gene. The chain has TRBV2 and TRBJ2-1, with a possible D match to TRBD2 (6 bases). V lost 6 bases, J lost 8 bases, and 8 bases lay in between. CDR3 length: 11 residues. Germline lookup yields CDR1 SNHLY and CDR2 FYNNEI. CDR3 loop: CASSGTYEQFF. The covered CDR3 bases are TGTGCCAGCAGCGGGACTTATGAG.

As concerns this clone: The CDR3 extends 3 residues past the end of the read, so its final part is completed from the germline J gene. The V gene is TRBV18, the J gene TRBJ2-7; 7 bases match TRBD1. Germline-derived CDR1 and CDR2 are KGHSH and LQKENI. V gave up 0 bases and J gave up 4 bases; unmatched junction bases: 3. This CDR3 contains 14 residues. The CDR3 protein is CASSPPTRGYEQYF. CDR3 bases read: TGTGCCAGCTCACCACCGACCAGGGGGTACGAG.

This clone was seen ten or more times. CDR3 amino acids: CAWRPGNTEAFF. The CDR3 bases that were read are TGTGCCTGGCGCCCCGGGAACACTGAA. The chain employs TRBV30 and TRBJ1-1; no clear D gene. The read ends 3 residues early relative to the CDR3; the germline J gene fills the gap. Trimming shortened V by 5 bases and J by 1 base, and 8 bases separated the two germline ends. Germline CDR1 and CDR2: GTSNPN and SVGIG (reference sequence). The CDR3 is 12 residues long.

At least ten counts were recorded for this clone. This CDR3 reads CASQETGQSYNEQFF. The CDR3 DNA, read in part, is TGTGCCAGCCAGGAAACGGGACAGTCATACAATGAG. The chain couples TRBV7-9 to TRBJ2-1, with TRBD1 matching 7 bases. The CDR3 goes on 3 residues after the read ends, and that part is filled in from the germline J gene. The V and J ends lost 8 bases and 4 bases, in that order; junction bases with no gene match: 11. The CDR3 sequence is 15 residues long. The germline CDR1 and CDR2 sequences are SEHNR and FQNEAQ (reference sequence).

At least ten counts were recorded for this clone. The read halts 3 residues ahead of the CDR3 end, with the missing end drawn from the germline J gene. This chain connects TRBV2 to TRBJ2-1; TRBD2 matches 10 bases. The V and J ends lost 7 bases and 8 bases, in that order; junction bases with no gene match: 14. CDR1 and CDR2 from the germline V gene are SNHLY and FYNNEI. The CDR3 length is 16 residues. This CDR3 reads CASTGALAGAGDEQFF. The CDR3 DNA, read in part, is TGTGCCAGCACCGGGGCTCTAGCGGGAGCTGGGGATGAG.

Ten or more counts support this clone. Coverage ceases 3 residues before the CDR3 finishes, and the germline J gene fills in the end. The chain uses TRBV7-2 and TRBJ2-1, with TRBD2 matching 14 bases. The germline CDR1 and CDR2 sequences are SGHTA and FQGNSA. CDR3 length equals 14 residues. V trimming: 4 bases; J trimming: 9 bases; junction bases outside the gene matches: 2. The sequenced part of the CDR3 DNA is TGTGCCAGCAGCTCGGGGACTAGCGGGAGTGAG. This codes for CASSSGTSGSE. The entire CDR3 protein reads CASSSGTSGSEQFF.

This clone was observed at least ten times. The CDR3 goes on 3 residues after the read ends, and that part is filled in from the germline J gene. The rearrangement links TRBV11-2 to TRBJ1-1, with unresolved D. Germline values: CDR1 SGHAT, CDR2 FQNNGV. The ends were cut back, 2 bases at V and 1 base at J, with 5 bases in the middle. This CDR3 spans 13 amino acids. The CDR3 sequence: CASSLLGNTEAFF. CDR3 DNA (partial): TGTGCCAGCAGCTTACTAGGGAACACTGAA.